This TCR beta chain was sequenced in a study of T cell changes during pregnancy in multiple sclerosis. Produced via immunoSEQ multiplex PCR; TCRdb's table is partial and in-frame only. The sample holds 65,000 to 85,000 clones, about 92% seen once. The CDR3 extends over 14 amino acids. The V and J ends lost 5 bases and 5 bases, in that order; junction bases with no gene match: 6. CDR1 LNHDA and CDR2 SQIVND come from the germline V gene (reference sequence). This clone occurred once. The TCR originated in a female donor with multiple sclerosis, enrolled in a pregnancy study. This sequence joins TRBV19 and TRBJ2-7; 10 nucleotides agree with TRBD1. The specimen was CD4+ T cells from peripheral blood mononuclear cells, collected before pregnancy. This CDR3 reads CASSRQGATNEQYF. The DNA of the CDR3 is TGTGCCAGTAGTCGACAGGGGGCCACAAACGAGCAGTACTTC.